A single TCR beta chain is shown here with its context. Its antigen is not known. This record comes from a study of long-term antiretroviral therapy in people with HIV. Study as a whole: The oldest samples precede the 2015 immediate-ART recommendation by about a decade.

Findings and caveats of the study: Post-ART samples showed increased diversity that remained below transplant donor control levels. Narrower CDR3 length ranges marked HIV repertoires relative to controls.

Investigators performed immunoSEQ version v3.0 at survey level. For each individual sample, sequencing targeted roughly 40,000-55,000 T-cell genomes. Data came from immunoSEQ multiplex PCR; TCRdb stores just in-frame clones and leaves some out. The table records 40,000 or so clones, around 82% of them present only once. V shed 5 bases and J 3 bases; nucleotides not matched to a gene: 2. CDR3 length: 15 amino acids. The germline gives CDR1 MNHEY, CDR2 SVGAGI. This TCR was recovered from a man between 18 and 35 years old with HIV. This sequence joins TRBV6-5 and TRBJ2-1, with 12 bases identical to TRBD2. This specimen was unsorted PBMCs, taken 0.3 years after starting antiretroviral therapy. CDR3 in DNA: TGTGCCAGCAGTCCGACTAGCGGGAGCTACAATGAGCAGTTCTTC. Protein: CASSPTSGSYNEQFF.